The 9 T cell receptor beta chains in this list originate from one sample, sequenced in a study of blood T cells in healthy people across ages. With a J-beta primer mix and a sample-barcoded 5' primer, a second PCR ran about 7 to 12 cycles. One entry per CDR3 protein, called by TCRdb with MiXCR from the 5' RACE reads. The data hold almost 550,000 distinct CDR3 sequences, with approximately 25% observed a single time. These same data were also listed under a study on T cells of mothers and their children.

Sequencing input: blood. The source of these receptors is a boy younger than 18 in good health.

The gene calls are TRBV12-3 or TRBV12-4 and TRBJ2-5; the D gene is possibly TRBD1 (5 bases). V was pared by 4 bases and J by 5 bases, with 17 bases between. The CDR3 has 15 amino acids. The CDR3 loop reads CASSSWGRNSETQYF. CDR3 in DNA: TGTGCCAGCAGTTCATGGGGCAGAAACAGTGAGACCCAGTACTTC.

V and J are TRBV29-1 and TRBJ2-4; 14 nucleotides align to TRBD2. The CDR3 loop spans 17 amino acids. Germline CDR1 is SQVTM and CDR2 is ANQGSEA. Trimming removed 4 bases from V and 0 bases from J; junction bases left unmatched: 5. The CDR3 region has the DNA TGCAGCGTTGCGGGACTAGCGGGAGCTCTAGCCAAAAACATTCAGTACTTC. It codes for CSVAGLAGALAKNIQYF.

The sample holds a few counts of this clonotype. The chain recombines TRBV28 with TRBJ2-1, with D unresolved. Trimming stripped 8 bases from V and 6 bases from J, with 11 bases between. The CDR3 totals 12 residues. Germline V gene sequence: CDR1 MDHEN, CDR2 SYDVKM. CDR3 nucleotides: TGTGCCAGCCAGCTCGAAGCCAATGAGCAGTTCTTC. This gives the protein CASQLEANEQFF.

The chain is built from TRBV7-2 and TRBJ2-3; D perhaps matches TRBD2 (5 bases). V lost 2 bases, J lost 2 bases, and 8 bases lay in between. The CDR3 length is 14 residues. Germline CDR1 and CDR2: SGHTA and FQGNSA. CDR3 protein: CASSLNGITDTQYF. In DNA, the CDR3 is TGTGCCAGCAGCTTAAACGGGATCACAGATACGCAGTATTTT.

A few counts support this clonotype. The CDR3 here is CASTPGLTYNEQFF. DNA of the CDR3: TGTGCCAGCACACCGGGACTCACCTACAATGAGCAGTTCTTC. J is TRBJ2-1 and V is TRBV28, with D possibly matching TRBD2 (6 bases). V was cut by 7 bases and J by 2 bases, with 12 bases left in between. The CDR3 is 14 amino acids. Germline V gives CDR1 MDHEN, CDR2 SYDVKM. Together with reference TRBV28 and TRBJ2-1, the CDR3 gives the full variable domain: DVKVTQSSRYLVKRTGEKVFLECVQDMDHENMFWYRQDPGLGLRLIYFSYDVKMKEKGDIPEGYSVSREKKERFSLILESASTNQTSMYLCASTPGLTYNEQFFGPGTRLTVL.

The chain links TRBV7-2 to TRBJ2-1, with TRBD2 matching 9 bases. Germline V gives CDR1 SGHTA, CDR2 FQGNSA. The CDR3 is 14 residues long. The V segment lost 4 bases and the J segment 6 bases; nucleotides outside the gene matches: 4. The CDR3 region is CASSSIAGVNEQFF. The CDR3 DNA sequence: TGTGCCAGCAGCTCGATAGCGGGGGTCAATGAGCAGTTCTTC.

V usage is TRBV25-1 and J usage is TRBJ2-5, with 9 bases matching TRBD1. This CDR3 region has 15 residues. CDR1 is MGHDK, CDR2 SYGVNS, per germline. The J segment lost 4 bases and the V segment lost 1 base, leaving 4 bases of the junction unmatched. In nucleotides, the CDR3 is TGTGCCAGCAGTGAATTAACAGGGGGCAGAGAGACCCAGTACTTC. The encoded protein is CASSELTGGRETQYF.

The chain uses TRBV20-1 and TRBJ2-5; D is ambiguous. The end of the DNA is better explained by TRBJ2-1, so the J call may be wrong. The CDR3 has 11 amino acids. CDR1 is DFQATT and CDR2 is SNEGSKA in the germline V gene (reference sequence). DNA for the CDR3: TGCAGTGCTAGATGGGGAACAGAGCAGTTCTTC. Translated, it gives CSARWGTEQFF.

This clonotype turned up a few times. A read error may account for a junction end that differs from germline. The chain uses TRBV7-9 and TRBJ2-5, with 9 bases aligning to TRBD2. The CDR3 spans 13 residues. Germline V gives CDR1 SEHNR, CDR2 FQNEAQ (reference sequence). CDR3 sequence (DNA): TGTGCCAGCAGCTTCAATCTAGCGGGGCCCCCGTTCTTC. It translates to CASSFNLAGPPFF. Drawing the rest from reference TRBV7-9 and TRBJ2-5, the complete variable domain is DTGVSQNPRHKITKRGQNVTFRCDPISEHNRLYWYRQTLGQGPEFLTYFQNEAQLEKSRLLSDRFSAERPKGSFSTLEIQRTEQGDSAMYLCASSFNLAGPPFFGPGTRLLVL.